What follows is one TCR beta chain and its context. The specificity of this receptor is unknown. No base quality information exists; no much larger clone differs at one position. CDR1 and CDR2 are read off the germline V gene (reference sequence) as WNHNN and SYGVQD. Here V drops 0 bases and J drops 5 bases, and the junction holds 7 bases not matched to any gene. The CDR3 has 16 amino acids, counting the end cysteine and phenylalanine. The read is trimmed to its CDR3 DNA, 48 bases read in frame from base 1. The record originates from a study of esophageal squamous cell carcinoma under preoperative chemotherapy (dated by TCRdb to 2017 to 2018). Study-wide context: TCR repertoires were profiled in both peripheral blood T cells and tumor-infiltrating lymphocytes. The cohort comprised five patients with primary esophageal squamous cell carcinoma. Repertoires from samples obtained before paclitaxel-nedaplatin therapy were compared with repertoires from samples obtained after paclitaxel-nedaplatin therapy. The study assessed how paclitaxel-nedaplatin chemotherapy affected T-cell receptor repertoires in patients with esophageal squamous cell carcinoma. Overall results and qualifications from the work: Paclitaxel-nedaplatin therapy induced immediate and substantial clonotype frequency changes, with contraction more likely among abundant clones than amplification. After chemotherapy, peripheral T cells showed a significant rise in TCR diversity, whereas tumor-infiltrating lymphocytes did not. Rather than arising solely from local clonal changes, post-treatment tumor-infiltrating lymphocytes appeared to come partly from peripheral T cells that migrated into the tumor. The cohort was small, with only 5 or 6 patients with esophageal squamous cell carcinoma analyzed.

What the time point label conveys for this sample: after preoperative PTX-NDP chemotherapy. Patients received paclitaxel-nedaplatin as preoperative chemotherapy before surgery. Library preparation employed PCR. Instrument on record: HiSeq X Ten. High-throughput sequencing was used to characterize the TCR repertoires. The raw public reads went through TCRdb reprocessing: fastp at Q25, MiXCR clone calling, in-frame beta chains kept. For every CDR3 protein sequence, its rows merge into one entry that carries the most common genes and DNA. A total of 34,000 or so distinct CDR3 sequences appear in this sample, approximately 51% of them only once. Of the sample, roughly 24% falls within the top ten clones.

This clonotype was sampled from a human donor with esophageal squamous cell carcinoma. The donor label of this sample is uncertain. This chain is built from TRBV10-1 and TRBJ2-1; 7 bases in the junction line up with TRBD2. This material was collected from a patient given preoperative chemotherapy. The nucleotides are TGCGCCAGCAGTGAGTCTTGGGGGGGTAATGACAATGAGCAGTTCTTC. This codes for CASSESWGGNDNEQFF.